A selection of T cell receptor beta chains follows, all from one sample in a study of T cell responses to AZD1222 COVID-19 vaccine. Assay: immunoSEQ multiplex PCR; the TCRdb copy retains only in-frame clones and omits some. The data contain 120,000 to 150,000 clones, 88% of them singletons. The sample here was peripheral blood, taken on day 0 of AZD1222 vaccination. The receptors were gathered from an adult in good health. CDR3s include the opening cysteine and the closing phenylalanine or tryptophan. The order of the fields is CDR3 DNA, CDR3 protein, J gene, clone size, V gene, D gene. The D gene is left open where the match is weak. Where a row states a size, it is once, few, many or the class of an expanded clone; other rows omit it.

CDR3nt: TGTGCCAGCAGCCAAGCGAGCGGGGGGGCCATCCAGTTCTTC
CDR3aa: CASSQASGGAIQFF
j_gene: TRBJ2-1
abundance: .
v_gene: TRBV14
d_gene: TRBD2

CDR3nt: TGTGCCAGCAGCCCTCCTCGGGTGGATACGCAGTATTTT
CDR3aa: CASSPPRVDTQYF
j_gene: TRBJ2-3
abundance: few
v_gene: TRBV7-8
d_gene: .

CDR3nt: TGTGCCACCTATTACGGCTCTGGAAACACCATATATTTT
CDR3aa: CATYYGSGNTIYF
j_gene: TRBJ1-3
abundance: .
v_gene: TRBV28
d_gene: .

CDR3nt: TGTGCCAGCTCTCTCACGCGGGGCAGGATGGCCTATGGCTACACCTTC
CDR3aa: CASSLTRGRMAYGYTF
j_gene: TRBJ1-2
abundance: once
v_gene: TRBV2
d_gene: .

CDR3nt: TGTGCCAGCTCCCCGGGACGGTCCCCGGGGCCCCTCCACTTT
CDR3aa: CASSPGRSPGPLHF
j_gene: TRBJ1-6
abundance: .
v_gene: TRBV18
d_gene: .

CDR3nt: TGTGCCAGCAGCCAAGACCCCTCGGGAATGAACACTGAAGCTTTCTTT
CDR3aa: CASSQDPSGMNTEAFF
j_gene: TRBJ1-1
abundance: few
v_gene: TRBV3-1/TRBV3-2
d_gene: .

CDR3nt: TGTGCCAGCATTAGGGAATATAATTCACCCCTCCACTTT
CDR3aa: CASIREYNSPLHF
j_gene: TRBJ1-6
abundance: .
v_gene: TRBV28
d_gene: .

CDR3nt: TGTGCCAGCACCCTCTTGGGTGATGGGAGCACTGAAGCTTTCTTT
CDR3aa: CASTLLGDGSTEAFF
j_gene: TRBJ1-1
abundance: .
v_gene: TRBV5-6
d_gene: .

CDR3nt: TGTGCCAGCAGTTACGGGGGCTTCGATGAGCAGTTCTTC
CDR3aa: CASSYGGFDEQFF
j_gene: TRBJ2-1
abundance: .
v_gene: TRBV6-2/TRBV6-3
d_gene: .

CDR3nt: TGTGCCTGGAGTTCCTGGGGGGTGGGCACTGAAGCTTTCTTT
CDR3aa: CAWSSWGVGTEAFF
j_gene: TRBJ1-1
abundance: .
v_gene: TRBV30
d_gene: .

CDR3nt: TGCGCCAGCACCCTCACTAGCGGATACTCCTACAATGAGCAGTTCTTC
CDR3aa: CASTLTSGYSYNEQFF
j_gene: TRBJ2-1
abundance: .
v_gene: TRBV5-1
d_gene: TRBD2

CDR3nt: TGTGCCAGCAGCCCCCCCGGGGCTTCTAACTATGGCTACACCTTC
CDR3aa: CASSPPGASNYGYTF
j_gene: TRBJ1-2
abundance: .
v_gene: TRBV3-1/TRBV3-2
d_gene: .

CDR3nt: TGTGCCAGCAGTTTTAGGACTTACAATGAGCAGTTCTTC
CDR3aa: CASSFRTYNEQFF
j_gene: TRBJ2-1
abundance: .
v_gene: TRBV27
d_gene: .

CDR3nt: TGTGCCAGCAGATATGAATGGGATCGGAACTATGGCTACACCTTC
CDR3aa: CASRYEWDRNYGYTF
j_gene: TRBJ1-2
abundance: .
v_gene: TRBV2
d_gene: .

CDR3nt: TGTGCCAGTAGTGTTCTGGGACAGGGAAGCGCTGAAGCTTTCTTT
CDR3aa: CASSVLGQGSAEAFF
j_gene: TRBJ1-1
abundance: .
v_gene: TRBV19
d_gene: TRBD1

CDR3nt: TGTGCCAGCAGTTCTACAGGGCTAGGCGGCTACACCTTC
CDR3aa: CASSSTGLGGYTF
j_gene: TRBJ1-2
abundance: .
v_gene: TRBV27
d_gene: .

CDR3nt: TGTGCCAGCAGTGAAAGGGACAGGGGCTATGGCTACACCTTC
CDR3aa: CASSERDRGYGYTF
j_gene: TRBJ1-2
abundance: once
v_gene: TRBV2
d_gene: TRBD1

CDR3nt: TGTGCCAGCAGCTTAGGAAAGGGGGCAGTGGGTTCACCCCTCCACTTT
CDR3aa: CASSLGKGAVGSPLHF
j_gene: TRBJ1-6
abundance: .
v_gene: TRBV7-2
d_gene: TRBD1

CDR3nt: TGTGCCAGTATCCGGACTAGCGGGTCCTACAATGAGCAGTTCTTC
CDR3aa: CASIRTSGSYNEQFF
j_gene: TRBJ2-1
abundance: .
v_gene: TRBV19
d_gene: TRBD2

CDR3nt: TGTGCCAGCAGCCAAGCCGTGGGGTCCAGGGGCGGGGGCTACACCTTC
CDR3aa: CASSQAVGSRGGGYTF
j_gene: TRBJ1-2
abundance: few
v_gene: TRBV4-2
d_gene: .

CDR3nt: TGCGCCAGCCGACGAAGCGGGGCCGACTATGGCTACACCTTC
CDR3aa: CASRRSGADYGYTF
j_gene: TRBJ1-2
abundance: .
v_gene: TRBV5-1
d_gene: .

CDR3nt: TGTGCCAGCAGCATTCACACAGATACGCAGTATTTT
CDR3aa: CASSIHTDTQYF
j_gene: TRBJ2-3
abundance: .
v_gene: TRBV9
d_gene: .

CDR3nt: TGTGCCAGCAGCTTAGACTCCAGCTATGGCTACACCTTC
CDR3aa: CASSLDSSYGYTF
j_gene: TRBJ1-2
abundance: few
v_gene: TRBV7-2
d_gene: .

CDR3nt: TGTGCCAGCATCGAGACGGCAGGGCGGCAAGTTGGCTACACCTTC
CDR3aa: CASIETAGRQVGYTF
j_gene: TRBJ1-2
abundance: once
v_gene: TRBV7-9
d_gene: .

CDR3nt: TGTGCCAGCAGCTTATATCAAGGGGTTGGGACTGAAGCTTTCTTT
CDR3aa: CASSLYQGVGTEAFF
j_gene: TRBJ1-1
abundance: once
v_gene: TRBV7-9
d_gene: .

CDR3nt: TGTGCCACCCGCAGTCCTCCTGGGCGGCCCCCCAACTATGGCTACACCTTC
CDR3aa: CATRSPPGRPPNYGYTF
j_gene: TRBJ1-2
abundance: once
v_gene: TRBV27
d_gene: .

CDR3nt: TGTGCCAGTAGTGGGACAGATCTCTCCTACGAGCAGTACTTC
CDR3aa: CASSGTDLSYEQYF
j_gene: TRBJ2-7
abundance: .
v_gene: TRBV19
d_gene: TRBD1

CDR3nt: TGTGCCAGCAGCCAAGTACAGAGCTACGAGCAGTACTTC
CDR3aa: CASSQVQSYEQYF
j_gene: TRBJ2-7
abundance: .
v_gene: TRBV4-2
d_gene: .

CDR3nt: TGTGCCAGCAGCTTAAATTCGGGGGGGCCCATCAGCACAGATACGCAGTATTTT
CDR3aa: CASSLNSGGPISTDTQYF
j_gene: TRBJ2-3
abundance: .
v_gene: TRBV7-2
d_gene: TRBD2

CDR3nt: TGTGCCAGCTCACCACCGGGGGGGAAATACGAGCAGTACTTC
CDR3aa: CASSPPGGKYEQYF
j_gene: TRBJ2-7
abundance: .
v_gene: TRBV18
d_gene: TRBD2

CDR3nt: TGTGCCAGCAGCTTAGGCCGGCAGGCCACTATGAGCTACACCTTC
CDR3aa: CASSLGRQATMSYTF
j_gene: TRBJ1-2
abundance: .
v_gene: TRBV11-2
d_gene: .

CDR3nt: TGTGCCAGCTCCTCAAGGGGCAACACCGGGGAGCTGTTTTTT
CDR3aa: CASSSRGNTGELFF
j_gene: TRBJ2-2
abundance: .
v_gene: TRBV11-3
d_gene: .

CDR3nt: TGCGCCAGCAGCTTGGAAGACAGGGGACGGGACGAGCAGTACTTC
CDR3aa: CASSLEDRGRDEQYF
j_gene: TRBJ2-7
abundance: .
v_gene: TRBV5-1
d_gene: TRBD1

CDR3nt: TGTGCCAGCAGTTGGTCTTTGGGGGCTTACACTGAAGCTTTCTTT
CDR3aa: CASSWSLGAYTEAFF
j_gene: TRBJ1-1
abundance: .
v_gene: TRBV27
d_gene: .

CDR3nt: TGTGCCAGCTCACCGGGGCATCAAGAGACCCAGTACTTC
CDR3aa: CASSPGHQETQYF
j_gene: TRBJ2-5
abundance: .
v_gene: TRBV18
d_gene: .